Below are 6 T cell receptor beta chains sequenced from a single sample in a study of shared clonotypes between healthy human individuals. The table came from immunoSEQ multiplex PCR; TCRdb's copy has only in-frame clones and leaves some out. The sample has about 600,000 clones; more than 95% are singletons. The sequenced material came from naive CD4+ T cells sorted from blood. Sample subset: CD45RA+ positively selected. The source of these receptors is a woman in her 30s in good health.

This clone was recorded once. The CDR3 spells CASSFGTSGPRHHEQFF. The CDR3 DNA sequence: TGCGCCAGCAGCTTCGGGACTAGCGGGCCCCGCCACCATGAGCAGTTCTTC. This rearrangement joins TRBV5-1 to TRBJ2-1; 12 bases are shared with TRBD2. V dropped 2 bases and J dropped 8; count of bases not matched to a gene: 11. The germline gives CDR1 SGHRS, CDR2 YFSETQ. There are 17 residues in the CDR3.

This clone occurred once. The chain employs TRBV2 and TRBJ2-1, with D tentatively TRBD2 (5 bases). Trimming took 7 bases from V and 8 from J, leaving 18 bases between them. In germline, CDR1 is SNHLY, CDR2 FYNNEI. This CDR3 has 14 residues. The CDR3 loop reads CASMRLAVADEQFF. In nucleotides, the CDR3 is TGTGCCAGCATGAGGCTAGCTGTCGCGGATGAGCAGTTCTTC.

The chain combines TRBV28 with TRBJ2-7, with 7 bases identical to TRBD1. This CDR3 has 17 residues. Germline V gene data show CDR1 as MDHEN and CDR2 as SYDVKM. After removal of 2 bases from V and 5 bases from J, the junction contained 15 bases not matched to a gene. CDR3 sequence (DNA): TGTGCCAGCAGTTTAACCACGTTGACAGGGTTAGTTAACGAGCAGTACTTC. This codes for CASSLTTLTGLVNEQYF.

The chain carries TRBV6-4 and TRBJ2-2, with 7 bases matching TRBD2. CDR3 size: 14 residues. Losses at the gene ends were 6 bases for V and 4 bases for J; bases not matched to a gene: 5. Germline CDR1 MRHNA, CDR2 SNTAGT. The CDR3 is CASRATSATGELFF. DNA for the CDR3: TGTGCCAGCAGGGCCACTAGCGCCACCGGGGAGCTGTTTTTT.

This clone showed up just once. V is TRBV18 and J is TRBJ1-1, with no clear D. The CDR3 is made up of 13 amino acids. With 3 bases removed from V and 6 bases from J, the gap between germline ends came to 11 bases. Per germline, CDR1 KGHSH and CDR2 LQKENI. CDR3 DNA: TGTGCCAGCTCACCGACGGCTTCGGCTGAAGCTTTCTTT. It specifies CASSPTASAEAFF.

The V and J genes are TRBV27 and TRBJ2-1; 11 nucleotides line up with TRBD1. Per germline, CDR1 MNHEY and CDR2 SMNVEV (reference sequence). Trimming took 3 bases from V and 7 from J; bases not matched to a gene: 8. The CDR3 consists of 16 residues. CDR3 nucleotide sequence: TGTGCCAGCAGTTTCCTGGACAGGGGGCGATTGAATGAGCAGTTCTTC. This codes for CASSFLDRGRLNEQFF.